This TCR beta chain was observed in a study of monozygotic twins with inflammatory bowel disease. From its re-call of the 5' RACE reads, TCRdb lists each CDR3 protein once, without DNA. This listing includes 110,000 to 150,000 distinct CDR3 sequences. Germline values: CDR1 LNHDA, CDR2 SQIVND (reference sequence). The CDR3 runs 14 residues. The sample taken for sequencing was blood. The sequence derives from a human donor with ulcerative colitis or Crohn's disease, or a healthy co-twin of an affected twin (not recorded which). The chain employs TRBV19 and TRBJ2-2. The CDR3 reads CASSILADTGELFF.